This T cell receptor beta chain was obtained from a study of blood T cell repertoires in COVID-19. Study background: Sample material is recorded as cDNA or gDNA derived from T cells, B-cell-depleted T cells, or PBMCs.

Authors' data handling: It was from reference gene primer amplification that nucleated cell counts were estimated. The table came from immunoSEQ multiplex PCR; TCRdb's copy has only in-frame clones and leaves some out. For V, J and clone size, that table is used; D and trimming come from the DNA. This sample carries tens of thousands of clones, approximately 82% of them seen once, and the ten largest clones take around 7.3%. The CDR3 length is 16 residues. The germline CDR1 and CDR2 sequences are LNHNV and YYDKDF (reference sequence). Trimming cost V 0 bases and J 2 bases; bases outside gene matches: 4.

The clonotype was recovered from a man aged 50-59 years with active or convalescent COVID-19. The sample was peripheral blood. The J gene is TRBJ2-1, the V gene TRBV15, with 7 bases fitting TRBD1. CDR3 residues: CATSRDRQGPYNEQFF. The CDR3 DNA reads TGTGCCACCAGCAGAGATAGACAGGGACCCTACAATGAGCAGTTCTTC.